A selection of T cell receptor beta chains follows, all from one sample in a study of cytomegalovirus exposure and HLA in healthy donors. Assay: immunoSEQ multiplex PCR; the TCRdb copy retains only in-frame clones and omits some. The data hold roughly 160,000 clones, with roughly 85% observed a single time. Sequenced material: PBMCs. The receptors were gathered from a boy younger than 10 in good health and CMV-seronegative. The CDR3 runs from the conserved cysteine through the conserved F or W. Fields, in order: V gene, clone size, D gene, J gene, CDR3 DNA, CDR3 protein. D genes are given only for firm matches. Expanded clones get a size class; other rows say once, few or many, or leave the size out.

TRBV19	.	TRBD1	TRBJ1-1	TGTGCCAGTAGTATGGGTATGTGGGGGACAGGGAACACTGAAGCTTTCTTT	CASSMGMWGTGNTEAFF
TRBV5-1	.	.	TRBJ2-1	TGCGCCAGCAGCTTGGGGTGGAATCAGGGGAATGAGCAGTTCTTC	CASSLGWNQGNEQFF
TRBV19	.	.	TRBJ2-5	TGTGCCAGTAGCCGCGGTCCGGAGACCCAGTACTTC	CASSRGPETQYF
TRBV5-1	.	TRBD2	TRBJ2-1	TGCGCCAGCAGCCCGACTAGCGGAGGCTACAATGAGCAGTTCTTC	CASSPTSGGYNEQFF
TRBV27	once	.	TRBJ2-7	TGTGCCAGCAGCTTATTTGACGGGGTTGAGCAGTACTTC	CASSLFDGVEQYF
TRBV4-1	.	TRBD2	TRBJ2-5	TGCGCCAGCAGCCAAGTCCGGCTAGCGGGGGCCCCCCAAGAGACCCAGTACTTC	CASSQVRLAGAPQETQYF
TRBV2	.	.	TRBJ1-3	TGTGCCAGCAGGTCGGGAAACACCATATATTTT	CASRSGNTIYF
TRBV28	.	TRBD1	TRBJ1-2	TGTGCCAGCAGTTCCGATCTTTTTCGGCGACAGGGGTTTAGAGGCTACACCTTC	CASSSDLFRRQGFRGYTF
TRBV7-9	.	.	TRBJ1-4	TGTGCCAGCAGCTCGCGGGTCTATGAAAAACTGTTTTTT	CASSSRVYEKLFF
TRBV6-1	.	.	TRBJ2-6	TGTGCCAGCAGTGTCCGACTACGACAATCTGGGGCCAACGTCCTGACTTTC	CASSVRLRQSGANVLTF
TRBV5-1	.	TRBD2	TRBJ2-2	TGCGCCAGCAGCCACGTGATGAACTGGGGAGGGGATGCCGGGGAGCTGTTTTTT	CASSHVMNWGGDAGELFF
TRBV7-6	.	TRBD2	TRBJ2-3	TGTGCCAGCAGCTTAGTTAGTTTAGGGACTACGTTTTCAGATACGCAGTATTTT	CASSLVSLGTTFSDTQYF
TRBV6-5	.	TRBD1	TRBJ1-2	TGTGCCAGCAGTCCCTTGACAGGGGGTCCCTATGGCTACACCTTC	CASSPLTGGPYGYTF
TRBV28	.	.	TRBJ1-1	TGTGCCAGCAGTTTCTACGGGTGGGCTGAAGCTTTCTTT	CASSFYGWAEAFF
TRBV6-1	.	.	TRBJ2-7	TGTGCCAGCAGTGAAGCCTTGGACGGGAGTACCTACGAGCAGTACTTC	CASSEALDGSTYEQYF
TRBV2	once	TRBD2	TRBJ2-5	TGTGCCAGCAGGGGGGACTACCGGGAGCAGTACTTC	CASRGDYREQYF
TRBV6-5	.	TRBD1	TRBJ2-3	TGTGCCAGCAGTTCGGGGACAGGGGGCCCAGCAGATACGCAGTATTTT	CASSSGTGGPADTQYF
TRBV19	few	TRBD1	TRBJ2-2	TGTGCCAGTAGTCGGGGACAGATGTGGACCGGGGAGCTGTTTTTT	CASSRGQMWTGELFF
TRBV4-1	few	TRBD1	TRBJ1-2	TGCGCCAGCAGCCAAGATCCCGGACAGGGGGACTATGGCTACACCTTC	CASSQDPGQGDYGYTF
TRBV7-9	few	.	TRBJ1-1	TGTTCCAGCAGCTTAGGGGAGGAAATAGAAGCTTTCTTT	CSSSLGEEIEAFF
TRBV7-9	once	.	TRBJ2-2	TGTGCCAGCAGCGCAAGCGGTCAACGGGGCACCGGGGAGCTGTTTTTT	CASSASGQRGTGELFF
TRBV7-3	.	TRBD1	TRBJ1-1	TGTGCCAGCAGTCTATTGGGACAGGGGAACACTGAAGCTTTCTTT	CASSLLGQGNTEAFF
TRBV18	.	TRBD1	TRBJ1-1	TGTGCCAGCTCACTCACGACGACAGGGGGCTTTGGCACTGAAGCTTTCTTT	CASSLTTTGGFGTEAFF
TRBV10-3	.	.	TRBJ2-1	TGTGCCATCAGTGACGGGTCTGCGGATGAGCAGTTCTTC	CAISDGSADEQFF
TRBV29-1	few	TRBD1	TRBJ1-2	TGCAGCGTTGGGTACAGGGGGCTTGTCGGCTACACCTTC	CSVGYRGLVGYTF
TRBV5-8	few	.	TRBJ1-1	TGTGCCAGCAGCCGGAGGACAGCGGTGAACACTGAAGCTTTCTTT	CASSRRTAVNTEAFF
TRBV5-1	.	TRBD2	TRBJ2-1	TGCGCCAGCGGTCCCCGCTCCCTACAGACTAGACTAGCGGGAGTAGATGAGCAGTTCTTC	CASGPRSLQTRLAGVDEQFF